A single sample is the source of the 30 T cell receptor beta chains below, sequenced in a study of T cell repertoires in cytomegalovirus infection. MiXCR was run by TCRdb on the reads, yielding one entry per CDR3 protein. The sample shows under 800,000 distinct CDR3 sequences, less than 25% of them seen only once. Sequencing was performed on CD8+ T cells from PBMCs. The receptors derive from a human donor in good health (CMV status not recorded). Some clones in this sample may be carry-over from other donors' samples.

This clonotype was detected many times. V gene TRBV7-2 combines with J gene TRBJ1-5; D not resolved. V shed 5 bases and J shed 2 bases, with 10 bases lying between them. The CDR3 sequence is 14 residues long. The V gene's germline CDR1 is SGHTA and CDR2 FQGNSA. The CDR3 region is CASSAGRGNQPQHF. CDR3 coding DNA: TGTGCCAGCAGCGCCGGGAGGGGCAATCAGCCCCAGCATTTT.

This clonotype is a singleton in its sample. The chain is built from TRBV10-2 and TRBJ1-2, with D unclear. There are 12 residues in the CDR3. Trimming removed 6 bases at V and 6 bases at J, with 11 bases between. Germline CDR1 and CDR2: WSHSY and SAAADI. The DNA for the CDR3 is TGCGCCAGCAGAAGTCGGGGTGATGGCTACACCTTC. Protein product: CASRSRGDGYTF.

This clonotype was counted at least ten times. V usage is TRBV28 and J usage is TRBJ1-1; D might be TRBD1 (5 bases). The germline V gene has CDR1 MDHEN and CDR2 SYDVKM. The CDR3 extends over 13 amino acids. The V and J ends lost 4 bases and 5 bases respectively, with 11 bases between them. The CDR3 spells CASSSPGGTEAFF. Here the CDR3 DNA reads TGTGCCAGCAGTTCACCCGGGGGTACTGAAGCTTTCTTT.

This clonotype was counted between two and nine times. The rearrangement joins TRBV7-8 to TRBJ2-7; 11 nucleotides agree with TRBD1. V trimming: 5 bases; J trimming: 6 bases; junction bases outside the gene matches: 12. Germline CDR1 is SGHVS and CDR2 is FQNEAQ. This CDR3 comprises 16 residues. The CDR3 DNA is TGTGCCAGCAGCCCTGGACAGGGGGCTAAACCGCGCGAGCAGTACTTC. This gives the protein CASSPGQGAKPREQYF. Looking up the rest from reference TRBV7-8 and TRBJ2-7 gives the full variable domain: GAGVSQSPRYKVAKRGQDVALRCDPISGHVSLFWYQQALGQGPEFLTYFQNEAQLDKSGLPSDRFFAERPEGSVSTLKIQRTQQEDSAVYLCASSPGQGAKPREQYFGPGTRLTVT.

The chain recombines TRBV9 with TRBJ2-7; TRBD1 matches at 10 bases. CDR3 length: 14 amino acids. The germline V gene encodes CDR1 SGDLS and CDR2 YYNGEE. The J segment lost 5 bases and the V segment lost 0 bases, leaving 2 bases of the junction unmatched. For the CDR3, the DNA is TGTGCCAGCAGCGTAGGGGACAGGGGCAACGAGCAGTACTTC. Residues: CASSVGDRGNEQYF.

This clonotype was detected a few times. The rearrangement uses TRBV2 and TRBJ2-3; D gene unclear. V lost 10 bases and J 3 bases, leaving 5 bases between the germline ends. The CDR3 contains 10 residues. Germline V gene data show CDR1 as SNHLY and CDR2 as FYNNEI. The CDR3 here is CAIETDTQYF. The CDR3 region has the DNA TGTGCCATCGAAACAGATACGCAGTATTTT.

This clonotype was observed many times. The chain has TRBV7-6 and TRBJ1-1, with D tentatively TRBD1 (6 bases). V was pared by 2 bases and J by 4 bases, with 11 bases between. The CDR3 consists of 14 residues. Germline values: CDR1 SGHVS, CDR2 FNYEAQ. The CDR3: CASSLNRASTEAFF. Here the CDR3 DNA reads TGTGCCAGCAGCTTAAACAGGGCAAGCACTGAAGCTTTCTTT.

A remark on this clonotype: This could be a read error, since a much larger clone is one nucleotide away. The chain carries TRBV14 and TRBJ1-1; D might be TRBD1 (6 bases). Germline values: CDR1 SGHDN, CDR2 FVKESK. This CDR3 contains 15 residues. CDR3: CGSSQEKGVNTEAFF. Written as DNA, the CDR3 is TGTGGCAGCAGCCAAGAGAAGGGGGTGAACACTGAAGCTTTCTTT.

The CDR3 protein is CASSMVGDQPQHF. Here the CDR3 DNA reads TGTGCCAGTAGTATGGTGGGGGATCAGCCCCAGCATTTT. The chain links TRBV19 to TRBJ1-5; tentative D call: TRBD1 (5 bases). The CDR3 is 13 residues long. V dropped 3 bases and J dropped 5 bases, with 8 bases sitting between them. The germline V gene encodes CDR1 LNHDA and CDR2 SQIVND (reference sequence).

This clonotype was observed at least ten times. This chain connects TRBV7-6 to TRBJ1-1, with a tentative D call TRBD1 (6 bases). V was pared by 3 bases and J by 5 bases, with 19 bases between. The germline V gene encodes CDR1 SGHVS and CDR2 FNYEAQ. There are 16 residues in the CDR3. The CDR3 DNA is TGTGCCAGCAGCTTGGGACTGGGGGCCGGGTTAACTGAAGCTTTCTTT. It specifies CASSLGLGAGLTEAFF. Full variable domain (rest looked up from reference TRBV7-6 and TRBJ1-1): GAGVSQSPRYKVTKRGQDVALRCDPISGHVSLYWYRQALGQGPEFLTYFNYEAQQDKSGLPNDRFSAERPEGSISTLTIQRTEQRDSAMYRCASSLGLGAGLTEAFFGQGTRLTVV.

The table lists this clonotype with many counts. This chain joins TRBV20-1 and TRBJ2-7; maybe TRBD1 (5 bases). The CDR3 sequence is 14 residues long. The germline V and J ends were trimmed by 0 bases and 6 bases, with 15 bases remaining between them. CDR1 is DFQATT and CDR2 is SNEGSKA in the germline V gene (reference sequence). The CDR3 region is CSARDGQGRAEQYF. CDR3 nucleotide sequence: TGCAGTGCTAGAGATGGGCAGGGTAGGGCCGAGCAGTACTTC.

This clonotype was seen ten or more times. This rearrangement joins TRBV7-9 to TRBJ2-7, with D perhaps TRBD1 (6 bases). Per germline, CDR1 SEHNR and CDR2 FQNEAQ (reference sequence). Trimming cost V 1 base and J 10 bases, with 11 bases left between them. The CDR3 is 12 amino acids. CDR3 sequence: CASSLDQGIQYV. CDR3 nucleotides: TGTGCCAGCAGCTTAGATCAGGGGATTCAGTACGTC.

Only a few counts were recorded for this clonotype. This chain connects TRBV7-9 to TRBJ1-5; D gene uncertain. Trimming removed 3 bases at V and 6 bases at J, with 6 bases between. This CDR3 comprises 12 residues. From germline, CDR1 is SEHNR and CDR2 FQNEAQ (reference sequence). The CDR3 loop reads CASSFRSQPQHF. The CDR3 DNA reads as TGTGCCAGCAGCTTCCGTTCTCAGCCCCAGCATTTT.

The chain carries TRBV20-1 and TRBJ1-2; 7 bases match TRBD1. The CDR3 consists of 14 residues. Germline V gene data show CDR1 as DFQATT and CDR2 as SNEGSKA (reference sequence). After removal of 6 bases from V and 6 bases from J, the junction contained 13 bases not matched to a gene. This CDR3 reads CSAPGTEPRHGYTF. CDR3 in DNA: TGCAGTGCGCCCGGGACAGAGCCCCGCCATGGCTACACCTTC.

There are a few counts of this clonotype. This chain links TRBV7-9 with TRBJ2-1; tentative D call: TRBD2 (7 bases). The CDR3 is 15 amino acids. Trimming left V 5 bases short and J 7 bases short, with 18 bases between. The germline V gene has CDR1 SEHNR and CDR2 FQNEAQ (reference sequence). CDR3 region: CASSGSGRGNNEQFF. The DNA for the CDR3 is TGTGCCAGCAGCGGTTCAGGGAGGGGGAATAATGAGCAGTTCTTC.

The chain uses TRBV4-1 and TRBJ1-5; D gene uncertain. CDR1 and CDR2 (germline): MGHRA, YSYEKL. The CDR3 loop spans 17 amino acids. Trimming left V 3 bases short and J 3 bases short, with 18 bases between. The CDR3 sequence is CASSQEWNPQDNQPQHF. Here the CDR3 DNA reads TGCGCCAGCAGCCAGGAATGGAATCCCCAGGACAATCAGCCCCAGCATTTT.

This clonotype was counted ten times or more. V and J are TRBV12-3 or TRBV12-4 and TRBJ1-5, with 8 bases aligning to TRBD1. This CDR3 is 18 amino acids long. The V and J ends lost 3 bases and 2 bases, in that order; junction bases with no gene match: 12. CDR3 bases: TGTGCCAGCAGTTTTTGGACAGGGAAGGTGGAAGGCAATCAGCCCCAGCATTTT. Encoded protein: CASSFWTGKVEGNQPQHF.

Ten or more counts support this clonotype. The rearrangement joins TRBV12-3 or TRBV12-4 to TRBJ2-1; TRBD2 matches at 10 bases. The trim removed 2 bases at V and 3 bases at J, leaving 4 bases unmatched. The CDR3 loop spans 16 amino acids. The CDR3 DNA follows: TGTGCCAGCAGTTTAACTAGCGGGGCGATCTACAATGAGCAGTTCTTC. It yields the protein CASSLTSGAIYNEQFF.

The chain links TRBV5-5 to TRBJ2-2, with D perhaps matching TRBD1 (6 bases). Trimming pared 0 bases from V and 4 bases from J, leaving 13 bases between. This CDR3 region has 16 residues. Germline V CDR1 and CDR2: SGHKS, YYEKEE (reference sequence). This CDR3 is CASSLEGERGTGELFF. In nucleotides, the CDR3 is TGTGCCAGCAGCTTGGAGGGGGAAAGGGGCACCGGGGAGCTGTTTTTT. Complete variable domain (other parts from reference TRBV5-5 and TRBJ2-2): DAGVTQSPTHLIKTRGQQVTLRCSPISGHKSVSWYQQVLGQGPQFIFQYYEKEERGRGNFPDRFSARQFPNYSSELNVNALLLGDSALYLCASSLEGERGTGELFFGEGSRLTVL.

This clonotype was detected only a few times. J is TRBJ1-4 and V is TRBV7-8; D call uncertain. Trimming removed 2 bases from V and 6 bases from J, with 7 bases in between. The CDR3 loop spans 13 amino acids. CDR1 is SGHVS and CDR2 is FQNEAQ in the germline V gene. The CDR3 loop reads CASSLYGDEKLFF. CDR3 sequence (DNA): TGTGCCAGCAGCTTATACGGTGATGAAAAACTGTTTTTT.

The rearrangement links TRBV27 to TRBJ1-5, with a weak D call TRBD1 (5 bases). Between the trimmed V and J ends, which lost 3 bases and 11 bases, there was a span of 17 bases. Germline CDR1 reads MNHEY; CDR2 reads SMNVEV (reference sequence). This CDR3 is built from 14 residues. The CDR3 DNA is TGTGCCAGCAGTTTGGGACCCCGAAGTCTATCCCAGCATTTT. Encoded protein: CASSLGPRSLSQHF.

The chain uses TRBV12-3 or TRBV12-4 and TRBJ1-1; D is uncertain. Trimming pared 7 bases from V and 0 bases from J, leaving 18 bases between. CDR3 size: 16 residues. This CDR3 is CASTKPPREVNTEAFF. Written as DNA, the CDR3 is TGTGCCAGCACCAAACCTCCGAGGGAAGTGAACACTGAAGCTTTCTTT.

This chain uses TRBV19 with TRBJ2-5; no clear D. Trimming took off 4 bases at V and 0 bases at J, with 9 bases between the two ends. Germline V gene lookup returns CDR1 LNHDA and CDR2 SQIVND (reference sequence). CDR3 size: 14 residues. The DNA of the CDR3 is TGTGCCAGTAGTACCTCAGTTTACCAAGAGACCCAGTACTTC. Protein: CASSTSVYQETQYF. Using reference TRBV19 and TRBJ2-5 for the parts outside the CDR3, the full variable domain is DGGITQSPKYLFRKEGQNVTLSCEQNLNHDAMYWYRQDPGQGLRLIYYSQIVNDFQKGDIAEGYSVSREKKESFPLTVTSAQKNPTAFYLCASSTSVYQETQYFGPGTRLLVL.

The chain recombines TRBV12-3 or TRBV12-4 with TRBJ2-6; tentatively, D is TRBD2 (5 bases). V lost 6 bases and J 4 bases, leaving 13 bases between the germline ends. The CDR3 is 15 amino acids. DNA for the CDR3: TGTGCCAGCAGAAACGGGGTCGGAGGGGCCAACGTCCTGACTTTC. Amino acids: CASRNGVGGANVLTF.

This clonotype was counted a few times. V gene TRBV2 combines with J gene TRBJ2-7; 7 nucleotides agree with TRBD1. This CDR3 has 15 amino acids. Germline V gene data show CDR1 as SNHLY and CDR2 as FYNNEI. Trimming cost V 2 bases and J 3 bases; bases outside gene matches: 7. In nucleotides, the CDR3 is TGTGCCAGCAGTGAATCAGGACAGGCTAACTACGAGCAGTACGTC. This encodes CASSESGQANYEQYV.

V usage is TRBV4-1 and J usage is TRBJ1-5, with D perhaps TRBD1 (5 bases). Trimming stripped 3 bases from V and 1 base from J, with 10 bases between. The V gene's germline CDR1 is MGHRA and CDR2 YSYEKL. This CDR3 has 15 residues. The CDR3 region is CASSHRDGSNQPQHF. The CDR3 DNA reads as TGCGCCAGCAGCCACCGGGACGGGAGCAATCAGCCCCAGCATTTT.

The CDR3 is CASSLAAGAGNEQFF. In DNA form, the CDR3 reads TGTGCCAGCAGCTTAGCGGCAGGGGCGGGCAATGAGCAGTTCTTC. The chain uses TRBV7-8 and TRBJ2-1; perhaps TRBD1 as D (6 bases). The CDR3 has 15 residues. The ends were cut back, 0 bases at V and 6 bases at J, with 12 bases in the middle. Per germline, CDR1 SGHVS and CDR2 FQNEAQ. The complete variable domain, with remaining parts taken from reference TRBV7-8 and TRBJ2-1, reads GAGVSQSPRYKVAKRGQDVALRCDPISGHVSLFWYQQALGQGPEFLTYFQNEAQLDKSGLPSDRFFAERPEGSVSTLKIQRTQQEDSAVYLCASSLAAGAGNEQFFGPGTRLTVL.

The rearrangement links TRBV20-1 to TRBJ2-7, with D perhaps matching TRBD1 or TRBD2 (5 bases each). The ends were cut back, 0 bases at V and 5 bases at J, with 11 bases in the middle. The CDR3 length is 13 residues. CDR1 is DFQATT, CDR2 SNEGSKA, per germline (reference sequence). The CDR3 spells CSARERGADEQYV. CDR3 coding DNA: TGCAGTGCTAGAGAAAGAGGGGCAGACGAGCAGTACGTC.

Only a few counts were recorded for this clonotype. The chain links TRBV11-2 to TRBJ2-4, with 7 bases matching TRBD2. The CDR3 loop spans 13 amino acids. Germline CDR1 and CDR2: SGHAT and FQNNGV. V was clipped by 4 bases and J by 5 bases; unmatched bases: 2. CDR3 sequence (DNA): TGTGCCAGCAGCTCCGCGGGGGAAAACATTCAGTACTTC. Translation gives CASSSAGENIQYF.

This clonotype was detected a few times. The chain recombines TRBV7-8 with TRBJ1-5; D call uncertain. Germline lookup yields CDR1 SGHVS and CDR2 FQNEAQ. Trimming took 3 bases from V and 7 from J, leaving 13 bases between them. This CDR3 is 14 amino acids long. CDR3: CASSLMRERQPQHF. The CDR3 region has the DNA TGTGCCAGCAGCTTGATGAGGGAACGCCAGCCCCAGCATTTT.